This TCR beta chain was profiled in a study of blood T cells in healthy people across ages. Study-wide findings and caveats: Both higher diversity and more naive CD4+ cells marked long-lived donors when set against aged donors.

This clonotype has a handful of counts. As yet, its antigen is unknown. All donors came from Russia, were Caucasian and healthy, and spanned ages about 6 to 100. PBMCs, at least 6.5 million per sample, were isolated. The second PCR ran about 6 to 12 cycles with a sample-barcoded 5' primer and J-beta primers. TCRdb fed the 5' RACE reads into MiXCR, producing one record per CDR3 protein. This table holds some 750,000 distinct CDR3 sequences, 22% found once. Germline V gene sequence: CDR1 LGHDT, CDR2 YNNKEL (reference sequence). The ends lost 6 bases at V and 3 bases at J; junction bases unmatched: 4. The CDR3 consists of 15 residues.

The gene calls are TRBV3-1 and TRBJ2-1; 11 bases are a match to TRBD2. The receptor was isolated from a man between 65 and 85 years old in good health. The sample taken for sequencing was blood. The CDR3 here is CASRLGLAVYNEQFF. As DNA, the CDR3 is TGTGCCAGCAGACTGGGACTAGCGGTCTACAATGAGCAGTTCTTC.